This T cell receptor beta chain was identified in a study of T-cell memory formation after mild COVID-19. At the level of the study: Each donor largely had its own TCR clusters.

V was trimmed by 6 bases and J by 4 bases, leaving 15 bases between them. The CDR3 has 15 amino acids. This clonotype was picked up a small number of times. Antigen unknown. TCRdb itself ran the 5' RACE reads through MiXCR, one entry per CDR3 protein. Seen here are 280,000 or so distinct CDR3 sequences, roughly 8.2% observed once, and the top ten hold under 25%. Study-level results: SARS-CoV-2 specificity was not confirmed for second-wave clones peaking on day 37. CD8+ contracting clones occupied EMRA, while CD4+ ones occupied mainly CM and EM. That cross-reactive memory joined was suggested by some responding clones appearing in pre-infection memory.

This TCR derives from a man between 18 and 29 years old who had mild COVID-19 (a few samples of this study predate the infection). Cell type and time point are not known. The sample comprised PBMCs or a T cell subset sorted from them (not recorded which). V is TRBV12-3 or TRBV12-4 and J is TRBJ2-2; a possible D gene is TRBD1 (8 bases). CDR3 bases: TGTGCCAGCAGGATCAACAGGGGGGGCACCGGGGAGCTGTTTTTT. It yields the protein CASRINRGGTGELFF.